The sequence of this T cell receptor (beta chain) was determined in a study of CD8+ T cells in alopecia areata. Findings and caveats of the study: Alphabeta T cells residing in normal skin are also sequenced in scalp samples. Relative to mice, TCR sharing across patients was less clear, a difference possibly HLA-related.

Extracted RNA was reverse transcribed, and the resulting cDNA served as sequencing template. Generated by immunoSEQ multiplex PCR, the TCRdb table keeps only in-frame clones and is missing some. The sample consists of 95,000 to 120,000 clones, 58% of them appearing once. With respect to this clone: Its target is not known.

Trimming shortened V by 3 bases and J by 5 bases, and 7 bases separated the two germline ends. The germline V gene encodes CDR1 MDHEN and CDR2 SYDVKM. The CDR3 totals 12 residues. Alopecia areata patients gave lesional scalp punch biopsies and peripheral blood samples. PBMCs served as the source from which CD4+ and CD8+ T cells were sorted. The chain uses TRBV28 and TRBJ2-5, with D uncertain. Source material: NKG2D-low CD8+ T cells sorted from blood. This receptor was taken from a human donor with alopecia areata. The CDR3 DNA follows: TGTGCCAGCAGTTTCATGGAGGAGACCCAGTACTTC. Its translation: CASSFMEETQYF.